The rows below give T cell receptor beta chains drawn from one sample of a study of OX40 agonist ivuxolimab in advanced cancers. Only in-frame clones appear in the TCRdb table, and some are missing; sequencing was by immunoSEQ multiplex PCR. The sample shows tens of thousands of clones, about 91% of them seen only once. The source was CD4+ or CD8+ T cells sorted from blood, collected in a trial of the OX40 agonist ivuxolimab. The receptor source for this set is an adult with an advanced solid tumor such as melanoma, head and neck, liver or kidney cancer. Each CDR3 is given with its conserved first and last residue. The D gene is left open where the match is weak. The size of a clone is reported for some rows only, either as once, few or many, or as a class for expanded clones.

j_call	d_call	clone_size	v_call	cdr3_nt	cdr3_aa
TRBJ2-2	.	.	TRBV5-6	TGTGCCAGCAGCTTGGTTCTGACGGCGAACACCGGGGAGCTGTTTTTT	CASSLVLTANTGELFF
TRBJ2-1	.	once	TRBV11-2	TGTGCCAGCAGCATTAGGGGGGGGTATGAGCAGTTCTTC	CASSIRGGYEQFF
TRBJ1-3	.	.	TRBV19	TGTGCCAGTAGTATTGCGGGGGGCTCTGGAAACACCATATATTTT	CASSIAGGSGNTIYF
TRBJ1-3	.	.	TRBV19	TGTGCCACCCGCGACCGCGGCTCTGGAAACACCATATATTTT	CATRDRGSGNTIYF
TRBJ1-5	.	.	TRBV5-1	TGCGCCAGCAGCTTGGGAGGGAATAGCAATCAGCCCCAGCATTTT	CASSLGGNSNQPQHF
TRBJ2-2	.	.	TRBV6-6	TGTGCCAGCAGCTCCTCCGGGCCACGAAGTCCCGGGGAGCTGTTTTTT	CASSSSGPRSPGELFF
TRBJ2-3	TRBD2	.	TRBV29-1	TGCAGCGTTGTGGGGACTAGCGGGTCACGCACAGATACGCAGTATTTT	CSVVGTSGSRTDTQYF
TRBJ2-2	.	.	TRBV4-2	TGTGCCAGCAGCCAAGAATCCGGCCTCAGGGAGCTGTTTTTT	CASSQESGLRELFF
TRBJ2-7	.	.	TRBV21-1	TGTGCCAGCAGCAAAGGCCCCGGACAGGGAGGGGAGCAGTACTTC	CASSKGPGQGGEQYF
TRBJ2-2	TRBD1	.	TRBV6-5	TGTGCCAGCAGTACGGACAGGGGGGCGTCCGGGGAGCTGTTTTTT	CASSTDRGASGELFF
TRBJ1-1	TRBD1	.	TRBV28	TGTGCCAGCAGGAGAGACAGGGGAAGTGTGAACACTGAAGCTTTCTTT	CASRRDRGSVNTEAFF
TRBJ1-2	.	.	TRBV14	TGTGCCAGCAGCCCCCGGCGGACGGGCTATGGCTACACCTTC	CASSPRRTGYGYTF
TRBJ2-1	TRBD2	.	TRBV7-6	TGTGCCAGCAGCCCCTACGGGGCTAGCGGGAGTTTCTACAATGAGCAGTTCTTC	CASSPYGASGSFYNEQFF
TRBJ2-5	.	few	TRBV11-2	TGTGCCAGCAGCCCGAGGCTGGGCGCTAGGCAGGAGGAGACCCAGTACTTC	CASSPRLGARQEETQYF
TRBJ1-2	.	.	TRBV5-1	TGCGCCAGCAGCTCCTCCCAGGCAGGGGAAGATGGCTACACCTTC	CASSSSQAGEDGYTF
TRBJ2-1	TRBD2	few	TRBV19	TGTGCCAGTAGTAGGGGGACTAGCGGGAGGGCTACGTACAATGAGCAGTTCTTC	CASSRGTSGRATYNEQFF
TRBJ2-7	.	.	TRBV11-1	TGTGCCAGTTCATCCCGGCAGGGTAAGTCCGAGCAGTACTTC	CASSSRQGKSEQYF
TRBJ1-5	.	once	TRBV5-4	TGTGCCAGCAGCTTTGGGGGGAAGGATAGCAATCAGCCCCAGCATTTT	CASSFGGKDSNQPQHF
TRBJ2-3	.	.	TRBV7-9	TGTGCCAGCAGCTTACGATTTCCCCCAGGGTTTGATACGCAGTATTTT	CASSLRFPPGFDTQYF
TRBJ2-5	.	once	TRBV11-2	TGTGCCAGCAGCCCCCTCGGTGGTGGAGAGACCCAGTACTTC	CASSPLGGGETQYF
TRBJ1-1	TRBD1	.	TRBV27	TGTGCCAGCAGTTACCGGGACAGGGTCGCCGAAGCTTTCTTT	CASSYRDRVAEAFF
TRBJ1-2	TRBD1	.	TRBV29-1	TGCAGCGTTGCCGGACAGGCAAGCTATGGCTACACCTTC	CSVAGQASYGYTF
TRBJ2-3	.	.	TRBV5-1	TGCGCCAGCAGCTCCGGGGGTAATACAGATACGCAGTATTTT	CASSSGGNTDTQYF
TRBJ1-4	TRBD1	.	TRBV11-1	TGTGCCAGCAGCCTCCAGGGGGGCCTAGGAGAAAAACTGTTTTTT	CASSLQGGLGEKLFF